A few counts support the clone carrying this T cell receptor beta chain. Its antigen remains unidentified. Atypia-free adjacent lung came from at least 2 cm beyond the tumor margin. Assay: immunoSEQ multiplex PCR; the TCRdb copy retains only in-frame clones and omits some. The repertoire holds about 1,400 clones, with approximately 20% as singletons. These data belong to a study of T cells in localized non-small cell lung cancer. Findings and limits, study-wide: Overall survival was longer when the density of T cells in the blood was higher.

Germline loops: CDR1 MGHDK, CDR2 SYGVNS. This CDR3 is built from 16 residues. The germline V and J ends were trimmed by 2 bases and 3 bases, with 16 bases remaining between them. The rearrangement uses TRBV25-1 and TRBJ2-5; D tentatively reads TRBD1 or TRBD2 (5 bases each). The receptor was isolated from a woman aged 40-75 years with stage I lung adenocarcinoma. The source material was normal lung tissue next to the tumor, sampled before any cancer treatment. The CDR3 nucleotides read TGTGCCAGCAGTGAAGGGGCGGGCAGGGAAAAAGAGACCCAGTACTTC. Translated: CASSEGAGREKETQYF. The entire variable domain, with the rest obtained from reference TRBV25-1 and TRBJ2-5, is as follows: EADIYQTPRYLVIGTGKKITLECSQTMGHDKMYWYQQDPGMELHLIHYSYGVNSTEKGDLSSESTVSRIRTEHFPLTLESARPSHTSQYLCASSEGAGREKETQYFGPGTRLLVL.